This T cell receptor beta chain was profiled in a study of blood T cell repertoires in COVID-19. There are 15 residues in the CDR3. The germline V gene has CDR1 SGHNT and CDR2 YYREEE (reference sequence). The junction had 4 bases not matched to a gene; V was cut back by 0 bases and J by 4 bases. In the study's own analysis: How many nucleated cells were present was estimated from reference gene primer amplification. Some clones are missing from TCRdb's copy, which holds only in-frame ones; the method was immunoSEQ multiplex PCR. The DNA gave D and trimming, while V, J and clone size come from that table. The sample contains some 200,000 clones, 80% to 90% of which appear only once.

The TCR sequence derives from a man younger than 35 with active or convalescent COVID-19. The sample was peripheral blood. The chain links TRBV5-4 to TRBJ2-7; 10 bases map to TRBD2. The CDR3 DNA is TGTGCCAGCAGCTTGGGGACTAGCGGCATTTACGAGCAGTACTTC. This sequence encodes CASSLGTSGIYEQYF.